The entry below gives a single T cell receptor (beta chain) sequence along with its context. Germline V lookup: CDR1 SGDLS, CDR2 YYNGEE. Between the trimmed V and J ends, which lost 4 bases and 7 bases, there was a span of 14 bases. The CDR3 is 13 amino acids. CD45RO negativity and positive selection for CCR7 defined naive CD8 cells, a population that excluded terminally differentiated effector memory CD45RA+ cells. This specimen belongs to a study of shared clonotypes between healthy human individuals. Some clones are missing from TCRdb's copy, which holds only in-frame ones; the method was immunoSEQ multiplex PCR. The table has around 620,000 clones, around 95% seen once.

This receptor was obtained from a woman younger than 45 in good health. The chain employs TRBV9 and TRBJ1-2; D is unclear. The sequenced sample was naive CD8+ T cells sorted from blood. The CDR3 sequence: CASSTKGAFGYTF. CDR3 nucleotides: TGTGCCAGCAGCACCAAGGGCGCTTTTGGCTACACCTTC. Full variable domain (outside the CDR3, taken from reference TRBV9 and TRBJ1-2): DSGVTQTPKHLITATGQRVTLRCSPRSGDLSVYWYQQSLDQGLQFLIQYYNGEERAKGNILERFSAQQFPDLHSELNLSSLELGDSALYFCASSTKGAFGYTFGSGTRLTVV.